The sequence of this T cell receptor beta chain was determined in a study of T cell changes during pregnancy in multiple sclerosis. V shed 5 bases, J shed 4 bases, and the junction held 12 bases outside the gene matches. The CDR3 is 17 residues long. Germline loops: CDR1 MNHEY, CDR2 SMNVEV (reference sequence). Using immunoSEQ multiplex PCR, the repertoire was profiled, and TCRdb retains in-frame clones only, with some absent. The profile shows about 59,000 clones, about 94% of them singletons. The sample was CD4+ T cells from peripheral blood mononuclear cells, taken before pregnancy. The clonotype was recovered from a female donor with multiple sclerosis, enrolled in a pregnancy study. The chain recombines TRBV27 with TRBJ2-2; the match to TRBD1 covers 8 bases. CDR3 DNA: TGTGCCAGCAGTCCCGGACCCGGACAGGGAGCCACCGGGGAGCTGTTTTTT. Amino acids: CASSPGPGQGATGELFF.